This TCR beta chain was identified in a study of cytomegalovirus exposure and HLA in healthy donors. In the study overall: Membership in the Caucasian-associated ancestry cluster was found for approximately 85% of approximately 400 genotyped donors. Study conclusions and caveats: Despite most TCR sequences being rare, some public TCRs occurred in many donors. Later analysis placed DRB1 highest and HLA-C lowest in TCR association rates, which differed by HLA locus.

The germline V gene encodes CDR1 MNHNY and CDR2 SVGAGI (reference sequence). The CDR3 is made up of 15 amino acids. V shed 0 bases, J shed 6 bases, and the junction held 4 bases outside the gene matches. The PCR ran on 60 Vbeta and 13 Jbeta primers. Profiling relied on immunoSEQ multiplex PCR, and the TCRdb table lists in-frame clones only, not all of them. This repertoire shows 110,000 to 150,000 clones, 70% to 80% found once; its top ten account for 1.5% to 2%. This clone was seen a handful of times. Its antigen is unidentified. The sample consisted of PBMCs. The TCR was taken from a female donor in good health and CMV-seronegative. V gene TRBV6-6 combines with J gene TRBJ1-5, with 8 bases identical to TRBD1. CDR3 in DNA: TGTGCCAGCAGTTACTCGACAGGGGTCAGTCAGCCCCAGCATTTT. It specifies CASSYSTGVSQPQHF.